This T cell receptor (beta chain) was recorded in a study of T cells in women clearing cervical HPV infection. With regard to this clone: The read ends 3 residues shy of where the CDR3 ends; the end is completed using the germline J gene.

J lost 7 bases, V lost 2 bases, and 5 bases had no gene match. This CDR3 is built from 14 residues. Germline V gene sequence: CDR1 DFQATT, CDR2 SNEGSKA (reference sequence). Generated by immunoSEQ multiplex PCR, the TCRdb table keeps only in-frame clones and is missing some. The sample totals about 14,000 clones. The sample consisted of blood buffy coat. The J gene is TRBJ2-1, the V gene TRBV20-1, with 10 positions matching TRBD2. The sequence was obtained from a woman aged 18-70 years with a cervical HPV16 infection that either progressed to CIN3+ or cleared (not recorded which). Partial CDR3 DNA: TGCAGTGCTAGAACTAGCGGGGCTAGGAATGAG. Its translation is CSARTSGARNE. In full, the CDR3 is CSARTSGARNEQFF.